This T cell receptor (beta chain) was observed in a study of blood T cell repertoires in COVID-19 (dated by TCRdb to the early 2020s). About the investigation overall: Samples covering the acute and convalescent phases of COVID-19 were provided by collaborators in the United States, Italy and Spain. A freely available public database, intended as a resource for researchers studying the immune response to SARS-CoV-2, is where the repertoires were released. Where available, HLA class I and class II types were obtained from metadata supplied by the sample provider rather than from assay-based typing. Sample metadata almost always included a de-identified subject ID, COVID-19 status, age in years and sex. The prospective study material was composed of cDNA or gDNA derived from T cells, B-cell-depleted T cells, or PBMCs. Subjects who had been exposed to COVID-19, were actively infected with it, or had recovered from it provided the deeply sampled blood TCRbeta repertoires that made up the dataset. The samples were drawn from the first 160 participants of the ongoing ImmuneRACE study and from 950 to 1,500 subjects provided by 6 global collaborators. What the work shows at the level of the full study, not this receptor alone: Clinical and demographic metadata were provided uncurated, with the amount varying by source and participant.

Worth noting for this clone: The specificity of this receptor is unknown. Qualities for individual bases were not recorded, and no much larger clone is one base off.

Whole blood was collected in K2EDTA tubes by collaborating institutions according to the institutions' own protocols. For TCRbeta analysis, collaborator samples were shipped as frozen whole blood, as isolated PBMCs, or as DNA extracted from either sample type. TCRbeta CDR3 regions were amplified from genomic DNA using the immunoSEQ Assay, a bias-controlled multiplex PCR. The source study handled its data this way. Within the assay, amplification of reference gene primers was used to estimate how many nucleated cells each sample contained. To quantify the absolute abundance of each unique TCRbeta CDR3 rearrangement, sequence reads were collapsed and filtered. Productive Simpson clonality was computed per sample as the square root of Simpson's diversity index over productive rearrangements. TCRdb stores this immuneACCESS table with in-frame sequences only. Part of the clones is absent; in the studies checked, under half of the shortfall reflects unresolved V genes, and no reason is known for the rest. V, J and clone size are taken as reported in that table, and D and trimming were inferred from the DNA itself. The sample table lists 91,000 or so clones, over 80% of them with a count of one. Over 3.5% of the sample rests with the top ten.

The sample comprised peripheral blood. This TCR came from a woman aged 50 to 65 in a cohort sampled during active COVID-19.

The bases are TGTGCCAGCAGTGAGTCCCGTGAGCAGTTCTTC. Its coded protein is CASSESREQFF. The chain links TRBV2 with TRBJ2-1, with no confident D gene call. Per the germline V gene, SNHLY is the CDR1 and FYNNEI is the CDR2. Including the terminal cysteine and phenylalanine, the CDR3 comprises 11 residues. Only the CDR3 DNA is retained, 33 bases long and in frame from the first base. Deletion took 3 bases off V and 9 bases off J, with a span of 6 bases between the germline ends.